This entry lists 28 T cell receptor beta chains sequenced from one sample in a study of a mutant IDH1 vaccine in newly diagnosed glioma. Antigens for these TCRs are unknown. Time point in this sample: week 35, safety follow-up. A 20-mer mutant IDH1 peptide at 300 ug was injected subcutaneously with topical imiquimod. The assay was immunoSEQ multiplex PCR, and TCRdb's table has in-frame clones only and misses some. The top ten clones hold approximately 12% of a sample with over 65,000 clones, around 82% of them seen once. The sample here was PBMCs, taken from a glioma patient whose treatment included an IDH1 peptide vaccine. Source of these receptors: a man younger than 35 with glioma.

The CDR3 spells CASSSVNRQEQYF. The DNA for the CDR3 is TGCGCCAGCAGCTCAGTGAACCGGCAAGAGCAGTACTTC. This rearrangement joins TRBV4-1 to TRBJ2-7; D is unresolved. The germline V gene encodes CDR1 MGHRA and CDR2 YSYEKL. The length of the CDR3 is 13 residues. V was clipped by 5 bases and J by 7 bases, with 15 bases between them.

The chain uses TRBV7-2 and TRBJ2-2; 8 bases are a match to TRBD2. CDR1 and CDR2 from the germline V gene are SGHTA and FQGNSA. J was trimmed by 3 bases and V by 0 bases; bases with no gene match: 6. This CDR3 comprises 17 residues. The CDR3 loop reads CASSLARLAGHTGELFF. CDR3 nucleotide sequence: TGTGCCAGCAGCTTAGCGCGCCTAGCGGGCCACACCGGGGAGCTGTTTTTT.

This sequence joins TRBV10-3 and TRBJ2-3; 8 bases fit TRBD2. This CDR3 region has 16 residues. CDR1 ENHRY and CDR2 SYGVKD come from the germline V gene. The V and J ends lost 5 bases and 5 bases, in that order; junction bases with no gene match: 12. The CDR3, as DNA: TGTGCCATCAGTTCCTCGGCGGGGGGAGGTGGAGATACGCAGTATTTT. Protein: CAISSSAGGGGDTQYF.

The chain employs TRBV19 and TRBJ2-3, with D perhaps matching TRBD1 (6 bases). V dropped 3 bases and J dropped 4 bases, with 17 bases sitting between them. Per the germline V gene, CDR1 is LNHDA and CDR2 is SQIVND (reference sequence). The CDR3 runs to 16 residues. This CDR3 is CASSITTPGEADTQYF. CDR3 sequence (DNA): TGTGCCAGTAGTATCACCACCCCAGGGGAAGCAGATACGCAGTATTTT.

The gene calls are TRBV5-8 and TRBJ2-2, with a weak D call TRBD1 (6 bases). From germline, CDR1 is SGHTS and CDR2 YDEGEE. V lost 4 bases and J 1 base, leaving 17 bases between the germline ends. The CDR3 totals 17 residues. CDR3 sequence reads: CASSREGTSQNTGELFF. The DNA of the CDR3 is TGTGCCAGCAGCCGAGAAGGGACATCGCAGAACACCGGGGAGCTGTTTTTT. Supplemented by reference TRBV5-8 and TRBJ2-2, the full variable domain reads EAGVTQSPTHLIKTRGQQATLRCSPISGHTSVYWYQQALGLGLQFLLWYDEGEERNRGNFPPRFSGRQFPNYSSELNVNALELEDSALYLCASSREGTSQNTGELFFGEGSRLTVL.

The rearrangement joins TRBV6-5 to TRBJ2-7; D is unclear. V dropped 8 bases and J dropped 5 bases, with 13 bases sitting between them. This CDR3 region has 12 residues. Germline V CDR1 and CDR2: MNHEY, SVGAGI. The CDR3 DNA is TGTGCCAGCGGTCACACAAAGCACGAGCAGTACTTC. It yields the protein CASGHTKHEQYF.

This chain connects TRBV6-5 to TRBJ2-3; TRBD2 matches at 7 bases. The CDR3 is made up of 15 amino acids. Losses at the gene ends were 5 bases for V and 4 bases for J; bases not matched to a gene: 9. Germline CDR1 and CDR2: MNHEY and SVGAGI. The DNA for the CDR3 is TGTGCCAGCAGTCATGGACTAGGCCCCTCAGATACGCAGTATTTT. This gives the protein CASSHGLGPSDTQYF.

V is TRBV2 and J is TRBJ1-2, with TRBD1 matching over 9 bases. The ends lost 7 bases at V and 4 bases at J; junction bases unmatched: 7. The CDR3 runs 14 residues. Germline-derived CDR1 and CDR2 are SNHLY and FYNNEI. CDR3 amino acids: CASIEQGAGYGYTF. CDR3 in DNA: TGTGCCAGCATCGAACAGGGGGCTGGCTATGGCTACACCTTC.

The rearrangement links TRBV7-9 to TRBJ1-2; 7 nucleotides align to TRBD1. The CDR3 has 15 residues. The germline V gene encodes CDR1 SEHNR and CDR2 FQNEAQ (reference sequence). J gave up 5 bases and V 5 bases, and 11 bases lay outside the gene matches. In DNA form, the CDR3 reads TGTGCCAGCAGCACGATCGGACAGGTCCGGTATGGCTACACCTTC. This codes for CASSTIGQVRYGYTF.

This clone came up once. This rearrangement joins TRBV7-8 to TRBJ2-7; D possibly corresponds to TRBD2 (6 bases). Trimming took off 5 bases at V and 3 bases at J, with 20 bases between the two ends. Germline lookup yields CDR1 SGHVS and CDR2 FQNEAQ. The CDR3 is made up of 16 amino acids. The CDR3 sequence: CASSEEGARAYYEQYF. The CDR3 DNA follows: TGTGCCAGCAGCGAGGAGGGAGCTCGGGCCTACTACGAGCAGTACTTC.

The chain carries TRBV5-1 and TRBJ2-5; tentative D call: TRBD2 (7 bases). Germline V gene data show CDR1 as SGHRS and CDR2 as YFSETQ. Trimming took off 4 bases at V and 4 bases at J, with 8 bases between the two ends. This CDR3 has 12 residues. The CDR3 nucleotides are TGCGCCAGCAGCCGGGGGGCAGAGACCCAGTACTTC. It translates to CASSRGAETQYF.

This clone showed up just a few times. The V and J genes are TRBV7-9 and TRBJ1-4; TRBD1 might be the D (6 bases). Germline V gives CDR1 SEHNR, CDR2 FQNEAQ (reference sequence). The CDR3 is 16 residues long. The germline V and J ends were trimmed by 1 base and 3 bases, with 12 bases remaining between them. CDR3 residues: CASSLGSGAPNEKLFF. In DNA form, the CDR3 reads TGTGCCAGCAGCTTAGGATCGGGGGCACCTAATGAAAAACTGTTTTTT.

Here the CDR3 reads CASRMLAEQETQYF. CDR3 nucleotides: TGTGCCAGCAGGATGCTAGCGGAGCAAGAGACCCAGTACTTC. The J gene is TRBJ2-5, the V gene TRBV5-4; 7 nucleotides line up with TRBD2. The CDR3 sequence is 14 residues long. Germline CDR1 reads SGHNT; CDR2 reads YYREEE (reference sequence). The J segment lost 2 bases and the V segment lost 5 bases, leaving 6 bases of the junction unmatched.

V and J are TRBV5-1 and TRBJ2-7; D might be TRBD1 (6 bases). The CDR3 is made up of 13 amino acids. The germline CDR1 and CDR2 sequences are SGHRS and YFSETQ. V was clipped by 1 base and J by 5 bases, with 10 bases between them. The CDR3 DNA sequence: TGCGCCAGCAGCTTGACAGGGAGCAACGAGCAGTACTTC. This translates into CASSLTGSNEQYF.

The genes are TRBV27 and TRBJ2-7; 7 bases are shared with TRBD2. Losses at the gene ends were 7 bases for V and 2 bases for J; bases not matched to a gene: 17. The CDR3 consists of 17 residues. Per the germline V gene, CDR1 is MNHEY and CDR2 is SMNVEV (reference sequence). The CDR3 reads CASNLRSPSGITYEQYF. DNA for the CDR3: TGTGCCAGCAACCTGAGAAGCCCGAGCGGGATAACCTACGAGCAGTACTTC.

The V and J genes are TRBV11-3 and TRBJ1-2; 7 bases map to TRBD1. V was pared by 5 bases and J by 4 bases, with 16 bases of the junction left unmatched. Germline lookup yields CDR1 SGHNT and CDR2 YENEEA. The length of the CDR3 is 17 residues. CDR3 amino acids: CASSLTTGQTRAYGYTF. Here the CDR3 DNA reads TGTGCCAGCAGCCTTACTACGGGACAGACCCGTGCCTATGGCTACACCTTC.

The chain couples TRBV15 to TRBJ1-2; no definite D call. V lost 0 bases and J 6 bases, leaving 17 bases between the germline ends. Germline lookup yields CDR1 LNHNV and CDR2 YYDKDF (reference sequence). The CDR3 is 16 amino acids. The CDR3 loop is CATSRDSGRSTHGYTF. DNA of the CDR3: TGTGCCACCAGCAGAGATTCGGGCAGATCGACCCATGGCTACACCTTC.

This clone was picked up one time. The V and J genes are TRBV14 and TRBJ2-1; no reliable D call. Looked up from germline, CDR1 is SGHDN and CDR2 is FVKESK. The CDR3 is 13 amino acids. The V gene lost 6 bases and the J gene lost 5 bases, with 11 bases spanning the gap. The CDR3 region has the DNA TGTGCCAGCAGGGCAGGCGGAGACAATGAGCAGTTCTTC. Encoded protein: CASRAGGDNEQFF.

The V gene is TRBV9, the J gene TRBJ1-4, with 7 positions matching TRBD1. J lost 5 bases, V lost 3 bases, and 4 bases had no gene match. This CDR3 spans 14 amino acids. Germline CDR1 reads SGDLS; CDR2 reads YYNGEE. CDR3 residues: CASSGGQNNEKLFF. CDR3 DNA: TGTGCCAGCAGCGGGGGACAGAACAATGAAAAACTGTTTTTT.

J is TRBJ2-1 and V is TRBV2; TRBD1 matches at 7 bases. V lost 3 bases and J lost 7; bases outside the gene matches: 3. Looked up from germline, CDR1 is SNHLY and CDR2 is FYNNEI. There are 13 residues in the CDR3. DNA of the CDR3: TGTGCCAGCAGTGAGACAGGGTGGAATGAGCAGTTCTTC. Encoded protein: CASSETGWNEQFF. The variable domain in full, completed from reference TRBV2 and TRBJ2-1, reads EPEVTQTPSHQVTQMGQEVILRCVPISNHLYFYWYRQILGQKVEFLVSFYNNEISEKSEIFDDQFSVERPDGSNFTLKIRSTKLEDSAMYFCASSETGWNEQFFGPGTRLTVL.

This CDR3 reads CASSHASGNTIYF. Here the CDR3 DNA reads TGCGCCAGCAGCCATGCCTCTGGAAACACCATATATTTT. V gene TRBV4-3 combines with J gene TRBJ1-3; no clear D gene. Germline V gives CDR1 LGHNA, CDR2 YSLEER. V was pared by 3 bases and J by 0 bases, with 3 bases between. There are 13 residues in the CDR3.

The sample holds one count of this clone. This chain connects TRBV15 to TRBJ2-7; TRBD2 agrees at 7 bases. With V trimmed by 0 bases and J by 4 bases, 6 bases remained unmatched. Looked up from germline, CDR1 is LNHNV and CDR2 is YYDKDF (reference sequence). This CDR3 is built from 15 residues. The CDR3 DNA is TGTGCCACCAGCAGAGAAGGCGGGGGAGGATACGAGCAGTACTTC. It yields the protein CATSREGGGGYEQYF.

The chain is built from TRBV30 and TRBJ2-1; 8 bases are shared with TRBD2. V gave up 3 bases and J gave up 4 bases; unmatched junction bases: 14. Germline assignment: CDR1 GTSNPN and CDR2 SVGIG (reference sequence). The CDR3 contains 17 residues. CDR3 in DNA: TGTGCCTGGAGCCCGAGGGGGGTGACTAGCGTTTACAATGAGCAGTTCTTC. Encoded protein: CAWSPRGVTSVYNEQFF.

This chain uses TRBV19 with TRBJ1-2; D not resolved. Trimming pared 1 base from V and 8 bases from J, leaving 8 bases between. Looked up from germline, CDR1 is LNHDA and CDR2 is SQIVND (reference sequence). The CDR3 extends over 12 amino acids. CDR3 residues: CASSIGGEGYTF. The CDR3 DNA sequence: TGTGCCAGTAGTATAGGTGGGGAAGGCTACACCTTC.

This clone was found a few times. One end of the junction fails to match germline, which may point to a read error. V gene TRBV5-1 combines with J gene TRBJ1-6; the D gene is possibly TRBD1 (6 bases). Germline V gene sequence: CDR1 SGHRS, CDR2 YFSETQ. CDR3 length equals 17 residues. CDR3 bases: TGCGCCAGCAGCTTGAAGGAGACAGGCCCCTACAATTCACCCCTCCACTTT. It yields the protein CASSLKETGPYNSPLHF.

The J gene is TRBJ2-3, the V gene TRBV20-1; D unresolved. The germline V gene has CDR1 DFQATT and CDR2 SNEGSKA (reference sequence). The V and J ends lost 1 base and 5 bases respectively, with 1 base between them. The CDR3 totals 10 residues. The CDR3 spells CSARVDTQYF. The CDR3 DNA reads TGCAGTGCTAGAGTAGATACGCAGTATTTT.

The chain is built from TRBV6-5 and TRBJ1-1; possibly TRBD1 for D (5 bases). V gave up 6 bases and J gave up 4 bases, with 15 bases separating them. In germline, CDR1 is MNHEY, CDR2 SVGAGI. The CDR3 runs to 14 residues. CDR3 sequence: CASRGVRGSTEAFF. For the CDR3, the DNA is TGTGCCAGCAGGGGGGTGAGGGGTAGCACTGAAGCTTTCTTT.

The gene calls are TRBV7-9 and TRBJ2-3; D tentatively fits TRBD1 or TRBD2 (5 bases each). This CDR3 comprises 16 residues. The ends were cut back, 4 bases at V and 0 bases at J, with 14 bases in the middle. The germline V gene has CDR1 SEHNR and CDR2 FQNEAQ (reference sequence). The CDR3 sequence is CASSSLGATSTDTQYF. The CDR3 nucleotides are TGTGCCAGCAGCTCACTCGGGGCGACTAGCACAGATACGCAGTATTTT.